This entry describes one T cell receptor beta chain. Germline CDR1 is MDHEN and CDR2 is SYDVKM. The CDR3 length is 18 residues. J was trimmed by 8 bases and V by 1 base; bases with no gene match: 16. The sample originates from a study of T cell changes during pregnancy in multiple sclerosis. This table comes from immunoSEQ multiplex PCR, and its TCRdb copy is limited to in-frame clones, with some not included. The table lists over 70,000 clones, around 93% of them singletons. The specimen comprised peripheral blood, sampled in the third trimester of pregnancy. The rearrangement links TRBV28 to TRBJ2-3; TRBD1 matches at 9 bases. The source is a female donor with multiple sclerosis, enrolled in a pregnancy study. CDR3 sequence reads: CASSLFRGQGRDLGTQYF. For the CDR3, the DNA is TGTGCCAGCAGTTTATTCCGGGGACAGGGTAGGGACCTAGGTACGCAGTATTTT.